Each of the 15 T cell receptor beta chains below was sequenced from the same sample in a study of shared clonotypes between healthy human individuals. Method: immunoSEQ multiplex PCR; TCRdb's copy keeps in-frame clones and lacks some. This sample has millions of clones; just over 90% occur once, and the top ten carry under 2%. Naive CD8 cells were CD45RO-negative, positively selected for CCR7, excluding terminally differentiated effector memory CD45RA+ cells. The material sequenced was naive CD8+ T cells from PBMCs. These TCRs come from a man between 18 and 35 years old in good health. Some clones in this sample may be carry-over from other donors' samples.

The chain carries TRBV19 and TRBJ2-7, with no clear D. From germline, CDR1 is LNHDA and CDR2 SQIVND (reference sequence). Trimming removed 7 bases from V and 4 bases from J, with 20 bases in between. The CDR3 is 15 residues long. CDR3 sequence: CASNLAASSRYEQYF. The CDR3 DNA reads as TGTGCCAGTAATTTGGCGGCCTCCTCGAGATACGAGCAGTACTTC. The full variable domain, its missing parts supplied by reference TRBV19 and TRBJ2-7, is DGGITQSPKYLFRKEGQNVTLSCEQNLNHDAMYWYRQDPGQGLRLIYYSQIVNDFQKGDIAEGYSVSREKKESFPLTVTSAQKNPTAFYLCASNLAASSRYEQYFGPGTRLTVT.

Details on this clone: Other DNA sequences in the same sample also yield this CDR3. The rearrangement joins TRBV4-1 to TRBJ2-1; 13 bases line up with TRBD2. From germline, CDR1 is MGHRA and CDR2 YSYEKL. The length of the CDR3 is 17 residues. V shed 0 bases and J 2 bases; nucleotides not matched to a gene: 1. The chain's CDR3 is CASSQDGLAGAYNEQFF. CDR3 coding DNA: TGCGCCAGCAGCCAAGACGGACTAGCGGGAGCCTACAATGAGCAGTTCTTC.

The CDR3 DNA follows: TGTGCCAGCAGCTCCCAAGGGGTCTTTGTGTTTTCTGGCACTGAAGCTTTCTTT. Translating gives CASSSQGVFVFSGTEAFF. The genes are TRBV7-9 and TRBJ1-1; D possibly corresponds to TRBD1 (5 bases). The CDR3 length is 18 residues. V lost 4 bases and J 4 bases, leaving 25 bases between the germline ends. The V gene's germline CDR1 is SEHNR and CDR2 FQNEAQ (reference sequence).

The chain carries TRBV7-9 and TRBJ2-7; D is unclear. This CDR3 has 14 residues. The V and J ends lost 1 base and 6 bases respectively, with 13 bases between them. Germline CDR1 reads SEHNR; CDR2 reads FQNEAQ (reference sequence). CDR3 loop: CASSLVVDEFEQYF. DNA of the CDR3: TGTGCCAGCAGCTTAGTGGTGGACGAGTTCGAGCAGTACTTC.

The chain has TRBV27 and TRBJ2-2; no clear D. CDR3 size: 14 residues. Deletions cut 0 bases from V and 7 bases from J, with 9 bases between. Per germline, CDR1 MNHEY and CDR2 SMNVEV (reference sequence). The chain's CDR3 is CASSLSQAGGELFF. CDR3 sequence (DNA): TGTGCCAGCAGTTTATCGCAGGCCGGCGGGGAGCTGTTTTTT.

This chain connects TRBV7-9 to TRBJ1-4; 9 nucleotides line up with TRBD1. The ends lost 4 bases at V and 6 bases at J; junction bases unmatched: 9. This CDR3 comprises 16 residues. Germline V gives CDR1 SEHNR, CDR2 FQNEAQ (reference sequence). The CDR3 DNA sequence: TGTGCCAGCAGCTCCTCGGACAGGGGCCCCTATGAAAAACTGTTTTTT. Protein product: CASSSSDRGPYEKLFF.

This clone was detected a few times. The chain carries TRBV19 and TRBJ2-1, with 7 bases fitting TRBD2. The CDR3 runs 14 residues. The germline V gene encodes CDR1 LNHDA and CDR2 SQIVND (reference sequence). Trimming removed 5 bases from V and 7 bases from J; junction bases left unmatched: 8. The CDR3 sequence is CASSGAGLPNEQFF. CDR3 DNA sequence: TGTGCCAGTAGTGGAGCGGGACTGCCTAATGAGCAGTTCTTC.

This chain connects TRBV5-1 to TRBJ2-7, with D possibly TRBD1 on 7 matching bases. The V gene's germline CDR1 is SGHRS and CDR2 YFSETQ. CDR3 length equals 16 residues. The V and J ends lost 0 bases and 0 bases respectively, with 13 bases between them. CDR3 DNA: TGCGCCAGCAGCTTGGAGGAGGGGGCGAGCTCCTACGAGCAGTACTTC. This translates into CASSLEEGASSYEQYF.

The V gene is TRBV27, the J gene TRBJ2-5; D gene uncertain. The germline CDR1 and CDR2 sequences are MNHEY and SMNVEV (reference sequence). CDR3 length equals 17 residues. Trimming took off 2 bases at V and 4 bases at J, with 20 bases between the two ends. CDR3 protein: CASSLGPFRSGLETQYF. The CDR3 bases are TGTGCCAGCAGTTTAGGGCCCTTCAGGTCCGGCCTAGAGACCCAGTACTTC.

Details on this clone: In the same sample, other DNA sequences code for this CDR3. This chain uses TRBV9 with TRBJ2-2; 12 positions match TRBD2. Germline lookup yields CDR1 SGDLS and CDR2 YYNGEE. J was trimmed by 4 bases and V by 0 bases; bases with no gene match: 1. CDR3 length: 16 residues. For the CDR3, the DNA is TGTGCCAGCAGCGTAGCACTAGCGGGAGGCACCGGGGAGCTGTTTTTT. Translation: CASSVALAGGTGELFF.

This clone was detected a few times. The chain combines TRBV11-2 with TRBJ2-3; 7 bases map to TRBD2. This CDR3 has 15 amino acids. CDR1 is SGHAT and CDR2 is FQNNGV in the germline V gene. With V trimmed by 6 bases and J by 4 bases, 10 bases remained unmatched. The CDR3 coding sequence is TGTGCCAGCAGAAAAAAAGGACTAGTTGCAGATACGCAGTATTTT. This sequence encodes CASRKKGLVADTQYF.

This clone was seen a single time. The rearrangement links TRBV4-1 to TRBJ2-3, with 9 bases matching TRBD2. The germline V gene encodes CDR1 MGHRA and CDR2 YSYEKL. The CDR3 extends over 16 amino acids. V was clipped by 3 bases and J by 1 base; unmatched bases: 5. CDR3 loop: CASSHVRTSGTDTQYF. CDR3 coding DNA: TGCGCCAGCAGCCACGTGCGGACTAGCGGCACAGATACGCAGTATTTT.

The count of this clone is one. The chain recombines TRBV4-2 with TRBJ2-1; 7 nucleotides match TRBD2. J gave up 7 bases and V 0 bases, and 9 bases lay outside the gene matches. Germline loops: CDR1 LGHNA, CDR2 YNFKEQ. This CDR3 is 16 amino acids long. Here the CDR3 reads CASSQDRGRTRNEQFF. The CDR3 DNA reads TGTGCCAGCAGCCAAGACCGCGGGAGAACTAGGAATGAGCAGTTCTTC.

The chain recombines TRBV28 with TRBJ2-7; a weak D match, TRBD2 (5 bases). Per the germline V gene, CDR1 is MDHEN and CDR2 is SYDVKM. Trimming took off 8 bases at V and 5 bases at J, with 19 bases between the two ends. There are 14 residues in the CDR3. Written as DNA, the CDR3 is TGTGCCAGCGGTCGGGCTAGCTGGGCGGACGAGCAGTACTTC. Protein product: CASGRASWADEQYF.

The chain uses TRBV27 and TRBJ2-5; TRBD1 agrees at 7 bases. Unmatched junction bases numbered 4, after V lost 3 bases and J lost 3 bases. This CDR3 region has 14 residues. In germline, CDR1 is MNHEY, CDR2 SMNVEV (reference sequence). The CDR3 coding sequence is TGTGCCAGCAGTTTCCTCGGACAGGAAGAGACCCAGTACTTC. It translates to CASSFLGQEETQYF.